The T cell receptor (beta chain) under discussion was sequenced for a study of T cells in Graves' hyperthyroidism and ophthalmopathy. Study observations and caveats: Blood also held most thyroid clonotypes expanded beyond 0.001. A model using 13 V-J features told ophthalmopathy apart from stable hyperthyroidism.

This clonotype was observed many times. The target antigen is unknown. This CDR3 is built from 17 residues. Per the germline V gene, CDR1 is MNHNS and CDR2 is SASEGT. The trim removed 0 bases at V and 7 bases at J, leaving 7 bases unmatched. A patient was excluded if there was uncontrolled infection, other autoimmune disease, pregnancy or lactation. Template material for amplifying TCR beta CDR3 regions consisted of RNA transcripts. An initial round of RT-PCR targeting the TCR CDR3 relied on the HTBI primer set. TCRdb independently ran MiXCR on the multiplex PCR reads; one entry per CDR3 protein. The table lists about 420,000 distinct CDR3 sequences, approximately 15% of them singletons.

The receptor was isolated from a woman under 30 with Graves' hyperthyroidism. Sequencing was performed on blood. The chain links TRBV6-1 to TRBJ1-6; 9 bases line up with TRBD1. CDR3 sequence reads: CASSEAGTGFWNSPLHF. CDR3 nucleotide sequence: TGTGCCAGCAGTGAAGCCGGGACAGGGTTTTGGAATTCACCCCTCCACTTT.